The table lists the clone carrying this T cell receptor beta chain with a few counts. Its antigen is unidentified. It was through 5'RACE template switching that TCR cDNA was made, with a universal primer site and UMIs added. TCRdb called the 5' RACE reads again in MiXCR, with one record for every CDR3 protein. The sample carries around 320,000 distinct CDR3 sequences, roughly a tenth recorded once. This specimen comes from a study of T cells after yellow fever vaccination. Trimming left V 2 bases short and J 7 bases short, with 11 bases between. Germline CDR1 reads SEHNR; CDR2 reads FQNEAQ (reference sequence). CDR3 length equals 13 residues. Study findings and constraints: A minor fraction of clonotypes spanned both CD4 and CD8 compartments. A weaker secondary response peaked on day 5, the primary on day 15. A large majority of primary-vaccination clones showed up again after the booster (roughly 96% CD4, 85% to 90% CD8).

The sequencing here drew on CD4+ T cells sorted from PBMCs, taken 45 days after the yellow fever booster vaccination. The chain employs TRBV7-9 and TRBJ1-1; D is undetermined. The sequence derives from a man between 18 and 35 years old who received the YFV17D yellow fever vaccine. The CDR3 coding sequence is TGTGCCAGCAGCTTATTTGGCCTGCTTGAAGCTTTCTTT. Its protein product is CASSLFGLLEAFF.